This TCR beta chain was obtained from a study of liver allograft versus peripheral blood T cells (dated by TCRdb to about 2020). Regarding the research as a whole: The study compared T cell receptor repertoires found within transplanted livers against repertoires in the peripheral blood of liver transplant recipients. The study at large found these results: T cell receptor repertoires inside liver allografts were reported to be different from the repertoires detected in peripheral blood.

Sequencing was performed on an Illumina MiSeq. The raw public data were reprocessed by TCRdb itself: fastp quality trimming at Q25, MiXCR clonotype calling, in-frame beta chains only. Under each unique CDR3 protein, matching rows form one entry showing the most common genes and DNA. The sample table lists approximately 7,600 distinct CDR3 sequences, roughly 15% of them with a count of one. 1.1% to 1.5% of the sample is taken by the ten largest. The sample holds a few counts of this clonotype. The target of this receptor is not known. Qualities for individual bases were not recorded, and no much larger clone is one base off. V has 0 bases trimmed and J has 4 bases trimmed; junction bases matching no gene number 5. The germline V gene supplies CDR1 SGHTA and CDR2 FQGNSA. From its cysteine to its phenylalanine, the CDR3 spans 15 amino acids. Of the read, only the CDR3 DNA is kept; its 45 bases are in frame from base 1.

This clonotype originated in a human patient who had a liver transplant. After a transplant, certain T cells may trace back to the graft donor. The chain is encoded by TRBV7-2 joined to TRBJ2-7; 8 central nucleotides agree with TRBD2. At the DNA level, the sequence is TGTGCCAGCAGCTTAGCGCCCGGGGGGGGATACGAGCAGTACTTC. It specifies CASSLAPGGGYEQYF. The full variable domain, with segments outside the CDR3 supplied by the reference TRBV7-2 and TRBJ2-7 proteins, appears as GAGVSQSPSNKVTEKGKDVELRCDPISGHTALYWYRQSLGQGLEFLIYFQGNSAPDKSGLPSDRFSAERTGGSVSTLTIQRTQQEDSAVYLCASSLAPGGGYEQYFGPGTRLTVT.